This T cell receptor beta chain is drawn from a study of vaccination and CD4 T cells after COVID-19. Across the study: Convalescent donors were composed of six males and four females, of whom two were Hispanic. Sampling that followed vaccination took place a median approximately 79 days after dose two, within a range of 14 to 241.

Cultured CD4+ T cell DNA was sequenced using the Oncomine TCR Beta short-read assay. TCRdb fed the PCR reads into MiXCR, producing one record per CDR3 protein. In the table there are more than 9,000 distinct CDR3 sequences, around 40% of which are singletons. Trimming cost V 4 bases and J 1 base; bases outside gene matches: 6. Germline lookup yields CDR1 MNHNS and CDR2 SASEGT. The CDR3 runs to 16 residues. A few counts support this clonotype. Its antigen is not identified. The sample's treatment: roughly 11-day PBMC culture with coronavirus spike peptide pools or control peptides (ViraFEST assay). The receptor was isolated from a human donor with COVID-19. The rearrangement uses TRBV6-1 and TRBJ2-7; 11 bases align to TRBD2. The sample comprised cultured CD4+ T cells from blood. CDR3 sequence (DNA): TGTGCCAGCAGTGTTAGACTAGCGGGGCAATCCTACGAGCAGTACTTC. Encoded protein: CASSVRLAGQSYEQYF.